The 27 T cell receptor beta chains listed next were all sequenced from one sample in a study of cytotoxic CD8 clonotypes in ibrutinib-treated CLL. Sequencing was performed with immunoSEQ multiplex PCR; in TCRdb, only in-frame clones are kept and a portion is missing. The table includes more than 70,000 clones, 70% to 80% detected once. Sequenced material: PBMCs, taken after 12 months of ibrutinib treatment. The origin of the receptors is a human donor with chronic lymphocytic leukemia.

The genes are TRBV16 and TRBJ1-5; weak D call: TRBD1 (5 bases). The CDR3 runs to 16 residues. The V and J ends lost 0 bases and 1 base respectively, with 10 bases between them. Germline V lookup: CDR1 KGHSY, CDR2 FQNENV. This CDR3 reads CASSQSLGGSNQPQHF. Here the CDR3 DNA reads TGTGCCAGCAGCCAATCATTGGGGGGGAGCAATCAGCCCCAGCATTTT.

The V and J genes are TRBV15 and TRBJ1-2; TRBD1 is a possible D gene (6 bases). With 0 bases removed from V and 4 bases from J, the gap between germline ends came to 21 bases. This CDR3 has 18 amino acids. CDR1 and CDR2 from the germline V gene are LNHNV and YYDKDF (reference sequence). In nucleotides, the CDR3 is TGTGCCACCAGCAGAGACCAACCGGGGAGGCGGGGGCTCTATGGCTACACCTTC. Its protein product is CATSRDQPGRRGLYGYTF.

This chain connects TRBV18 to TRBJ2-3; 7 nucleotides agree with TRBD2. Germline loops: CDR1 KGHSH, CDR2 LQKENI. This CDR3 has 15 residues. The V segment lost 3 bases and the J segment 2 bases; nucleotides outside the gene matches: 5. The CDR3 here is CASSPGAGNTDTQYF. CDR3 nucleotide sequence: TGTGCCAGCTCACCTGGAGCGGGGAACACAGATACGCAGTATTTT.

The J gene is TRBJ1-4, the V gene TRBV7-9; D possibly corresponds to TRBD1 (5 bases). CDR1 SEHNR and CDR2 FQNEAQ come from the germline V gene (reference sequence). Trimming removed 0 bases at V and 6 bases at J, with 5 bases between. The CDR3 runs to 13 residues. The CDR3 loop reads CASSLAGDEKLFF. DNA for the CDR3: TGTGCCAGCAGCTTAGCAGGGGATGAAAAACTGTTTTTT.

The chain joins TRBV5-1 to TRBJ1-4; maybe TRBD1 (5 bases). The CDR3 has 14 residues. V shed 2 bases and J shed 6 bases, with 11 bases lying between them. The germline V gene encodes CDR1 SGHRS and CDR2 YFSETQ. CDR3 residues: CASSFGRVDEKLFF. The CDR3 DNA reads as TGCGCCAGCAGCTTTGGCAGGGTCGATGAAAAACTGTTTTTT.

V gene TRBV10-1 combines with J gene TRBJ2-5, with unresolved D. The CDR3 sequence is 14 residues long. With 2 bases removed from V and 4 bases from J, the gap between germline ends came to 11 bases. Per germline, CDR1 WNHNN and CDR2 SYGVQD (reference sequence). Here the CDR3 reads CASSEGSSRETQYF. The DNA for the CDR3 is TGCGCCAGCAGTGAGGGTTCCAGTCGAGAGACCCAGTACTTC.

Details on this clone: One end of the junction does not line up with germline, which may come from a read error. J is TRBJ1-6 and V is TRBV27, with D uncertain. Germline V CDR1 and CDR2: MNHEY, SMNVEV (reference sequence). This CDR3 spans 10 amino acids. CDR3 DNA sequence: TGCCGCGGACTTACCTCACCCCTCCACTTT. This sequence encodes CRGLTSPLHF.

This clone was counted between two and nine times. This chain links TRBV27 with TRBJ1-2, with 8 bases that match TRBD1. The CDR3 contains 16 residues. The J segment lost 0 bases and the V segment lost 3 bases, leaving 6 bases of the junction unmatched. CDR1 and CDR2 from the germline V gene are MNHEY and SMNVEV (reference sequence). As DNA, the CDR3 is TGTGCCAGCAGTTTGGGCAGGGGGCCCTCTAACTATGGCTACACCTTC. It is translated as CASSLGRGPSNYGYTF.

The chain combines TRBV30 with TRBJ2-1; TRBD2 aligns across 15 bases. Germline assignment: CDR1 GTSNPN and CDR2 SVGIG (reference sequence). The CDR3 runs 17 residues. The junction had 13 bases not matched to a gene; V was cut back by 4 bases and J by 9 bases. The CDR3 sequence is CAWIPPGLAGGQTEQFF. DNA of the CDR3: TGTGCCTGGATCCCCCCGGGACTAGCGGGGGGCCAGACTGAGCAGTTCTTC.

This clone occurred once. V usage is TRBV11-1 and J usage is TRBJ1-1; 7 positions agree with TRBD1. CDR1 is SGHAT, CDR2 FQDESV, per germline (reference sequence). With 0 bases clipped from V and 8 bases from J, the junction kept 6 bases outside the gene matches. The CDR3 extends over 14 amino acids. Written as DNA, the CDR3 is TGTGCCAGCAGCTTAGCGGACAGGAGGCCCGAAGCTTTCTTT. Its translation is CASSLADRRPEAFF.

The genes are TRBV7-2 and TRBJ1-3; 7 nucleotides match TRBD1. The junction had 7 bases not matched to a gene; V was cut back by 5 bases and J by 3 bases. The CDR3 sequence is 15 residues long. Germline values: CDR1 SGHTA, CDR2 FQGNSA. The CDR3 here is CASSPPDRDGNTIYF. DNA of the CDR3: TGTGCCAGCAGCCCCCCCGACAGGGATGGAAACACCATATATTTT.

This clone has just one count. The genes are TRBV6-5 and TRBJ2-3; the D gene is possibly TRBD2 (6 bases). The germline CDR1 and CDR2 sequences are MNHEY and SVGAGI. V was pared by 0 bases and J by 6 bases, with 13 bases between. The CDR3 is 15 residues long. The CDR3 here is CASSYSLGLPDTQYF. In DNA, the CDR3 is TGTGCCAGCAGTTACTCTTTGGGACTCCCCGATACGCAGTATTTT.

The J gene is TRBJ2-7, the V gene TRBV7-2; no reliable D call. Trimming stripped 5 bases from V and 3 bases from J, with 5 bases between. The CDR3 loop spans 11 amino acids. Germline V gene sequence: CDR1 SGHTA, CDR2 FQGNSA. In DNA form, the CDR3 reads TGTGCCAGCAGCGCCCACTACGAGCAGTACTTC. This encodes CASSAHYEQYF.

This clone was detected only once. This rearrangement joins TRBV7-9 to TRBJ2-3; D gene unclear. V lost 2 bases to trimming and J lost 4 bases, with 4 bases between them. The CDR3 spans 12 residues. Germline V gives CDR1 SEHNR, CDR2 FQNEAQ (reference sequence). The CDR3, as DNA: TGTGCCAGCAGCTTATCCCCAGATACGCAGTATTTT. Protein: CASSLSPDTQYF.

This chain uses TRBV19 with TRBJ1-3, with D tentatively TRBD1 (5 bases). Germline CDR1 and CDR2: LNHDA and SQIVND (reference sequence). The CDR3 is 13 amino acids. V was trimmed by 8 bases and J by 4 bases, leaving 12 bases between them. CDR3 residues: CASGGYAGNTIYF. The CDR3 bases are TGTGCCAGTGGGGGGTACGCCGGAAACACCATATATTTT.

The V gene is TRBV6-6, the J gene TRBJ1-2; D is possibly TRBD1 (5 bases). Deletions cut 8 bases from V and 3 bases from J, with 16 bases between. The germline gives CDR1 MNHNY, CDR2 SVGAGI (reference sequence). The CDR3 sequence is 14 residues long. CDR3 amino acids: CASSPTGAHYGYTF. CDR3 DNA sequence: TGTGCCAGCTCCCCCACCGGGGCCCACTATGGCTACACCTTC.

The V and J genes are TRBV5-1 and TRBJ1-5, with D maybe TRBD1 (6 bases). The CDR3 is 14 residues long. The germline gives CDR1 SGHRS, CDR2 YFSETQ. V lost 0 bases and J lost 7, with 11 bases in between. The CDR3, as DNA: TGCGCCAGCAGCTTGGGAGGGGGTGGCCAGCCCCAGCATTTT. It specifies CASSLGGGGQPQHF.

The chain links TRBV4-2 to TRBJ1-3; no reliable D call. V was clipped by 0 bases and J by 4 bases, with 13 bases between them. The CDR3 spans 16 residues. Looked up from germline, CDR1 is LGHNA and CDR2 is YNFKEQ. As DNA, the CDR3 is TGTGCCAGCAGCCAAGAGCTCTCACAGTCAGGAAACACCATATATTTT. Protein product: CASSQELSQSGNTIYF.

This clone came up a few times. The V and J genes are TRBV7-9 and TRBJ1-6; 7 bases agree with TRBD1. The CDR3 covers 15 residues. J gave up 10 bases and V 3 bases, and 9 bases lay outside the gene matches. The germline gives CDR1 SEHNR, CDR2 FQNEAQ (reference sequence). CDR3 DNA sequence: TGTGCCAGCAGCTTTAGTCGGCAGGGGGGATCACCCCTCCACTTT. This sequence encodes CASSFSRQGGSPLHF.

This sequence joins TRBV10-3 and TRBJ2-7; D uncertain. Germline V gene lookup returns CDR1 ENHRY and CDR2 SYGVKD. The CDR3 covers 12 residues. The germline V and J ends were trimmed by 6 bases and 4 bases, with 10 bases remaining between them. CDR3 in DNA: TGTGCCATCAGGGGCGGACCTTACGAGCAGTACTTC. Amino acids: CAIRGGPYEQYF.

V usage is TRBV6-4 and J usage is TRBJ2-1; 13 nucleotides line up with TRBD2. Germline trimming cut 3 bases from V and 14 bases from J; bases unmatched to any gene: 7. The CDR3 runs to 14 residues. CDR1 is MRHNA and CDR2 is SNTAGT in the germline V gene. In DNA form, the CDR3 reads TGTGCCAGCAGTGAACTAGCGGGAGGGATAAGTAAGTTCTTC. This codes for CASSELAGGISKFF.

V and J are TRBV18 and TRBJ1-2; 9 bases agree with TRBD1. J lost 7 bases, V lost 6 bases, and 6 bases had no gene match. Germline V gene lookup returns CDR1 KGHSH and CDR2 LQKENI. The CDR3 length is 13 residues. This CDR3 is CASSLNRGPGYTF. The CDR3, as DNA: TGTGCCAGCTCCCTTAACAGGGGGCCTGGCTACACCTTC.

The chain recombines TRBV6-5 with TRBJ2-7; TRBD1 matches 7 bases. This CDR3 region has 15 residues. V lost 4 bases, J lost 0 bases, and 6 bases stayed unmatched. Germline assignment: CDR1 MNHEY and CDR2 SVGAGI. In DNA form, the CDR3 reads TGTGCCAGCAGTTCCCCGACAGGGATCTCCTACGAGCAGTACTTC. Encoded protein: CASSSPTGISYEQYF.

The chain joins TRBV19 to TRBJ2-1; TRBD2 matches 9 bases. V trimming: 5 bases; J trimming: 7 bases; junction bases outside the gene matches: 6. Per the germline V gene, CDR1 is LNHDA and CDR2 is SQIVND (reference sequence). The length of the CDR3 is 14 residues. The CDR3 sequence: CASSSGTSRNEQFF. The CDR3 DNA reads TGTGCCAGTAGTTCCGGGACTAGCCGGAATGAGCAGTTCTTC.

The gene calls are TRBV7-2 and TRBJ1-4, with D tentatively TRBD1 (5 bases). The CDR3 runs 15 residues. V shed 5 bases and J shed 6 bases, with 16 bases lying between them. CDR1 is SGHTA, CDR2 FQGNSA, per germline. This chain's CDR3 is CASSPRRARDEKLFF. The CDR3 DNA reads TGTGCCAGCAGCCCCCGCAGGGCCAGGGATGAAAAACTGTTTTTT.

V gene TRBV28 combines with J gene TRBJ2-2; D may be TRBD1 (6 bases). The germline V gene has CDR1 MDHEN and CDR2 SYDVKM. V gave up 3 bases and J gave up 3 bases, with 11 bases separating them. This CDR3 comprises 15 residues. The CDR3 is CASSFGTPYTGELFF. The DNA of the CDR3 is TGTGCCAGCAGTTTTGGGACACCTTACACCGGGGAGCTGTTTTTT.

The chain joins TRBV5-6 to TRBJ1-2, with TRBD1 as a possible D gene (6 bases). Trimming took 4 bases from V and 5 from J, leaving 18 bases between them. The CDR3 loop spans 15 amino acids. Germline CDR1 SGHDT, CDR2 YYEEEE. In DNA, the CDR3 is TGTGCCAGCAGCCACCGGGCGTGGGGGCGGTATGGCTACACCTTC. It yields the protein CASSHRAWGRYGYTF.